This TCR beta chain originates from a study of neoadjuvant nivolumab and ipilimumab in lung cancer. This clone was observed a few times. Sequencing used immunoSEQ multiplex PCR; TCRdb keeps in-frame clones, though not all of them. This table has more than 7,500 clones, approximately 85% appearing once. The CDR3 has 13 residues. Trimming took 5 bases from V and 0 from J, leaving 4 bases between them. Germline assignment: CDR1 SGHAT and CDR2 FQNNGV. The material was peripheral blood, obtained before neoadjuvant nivolumab, alone or with ipilimumab. This TCR was recovered from an adult with non-small cell lung cancer. This chain joins TRBV11-2 and TRBJ2-2; D unresolved. The CDR3 DNA is TGTGCCAGCAGCCCATCGAACACCGGGGAGCTGTTTTTT. Protein product: CASSPSNTGELFF.